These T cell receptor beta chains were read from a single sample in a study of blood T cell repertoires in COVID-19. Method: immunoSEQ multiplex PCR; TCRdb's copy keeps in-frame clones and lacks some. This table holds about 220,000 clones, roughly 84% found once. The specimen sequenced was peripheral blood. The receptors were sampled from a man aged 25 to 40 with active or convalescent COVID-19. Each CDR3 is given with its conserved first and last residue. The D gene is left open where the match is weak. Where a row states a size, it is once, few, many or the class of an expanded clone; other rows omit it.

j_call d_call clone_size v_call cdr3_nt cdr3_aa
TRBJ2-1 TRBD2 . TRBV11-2 TGTGCCAGCAGCTTAGATTGGGGGACTAGCGGCAACAATGAGCAGTTCTTC CASSLDWGTSGNNEQFF
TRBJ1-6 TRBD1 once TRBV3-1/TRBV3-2 TGTGCCAGCAGCCCGGGACAGTATAATTCACCCCTCCACTTT CASSPGQYNSPLHF
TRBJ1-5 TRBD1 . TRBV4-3 TGCGCCAGCAGCCGCGACAGGGGGCAGCCCCAGCATTTT CASSRDRGQPQHF
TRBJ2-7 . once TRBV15 TGTGCCACTCAACAGGGGGGCGGGAGCTCCTACGAGCAGTACTTC CATQQGGGSSYEQYF
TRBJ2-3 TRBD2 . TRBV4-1 TGCGCCAGCAGCCAAATTAGCGGGGGGGCCAGGGGCACAGATACGCAGTATTTT CASSQISGGARGTDTQYF
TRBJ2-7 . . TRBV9 TGTGCCAGCAGCGTAGCTACCGGGACAATCTACGAGCAGTACTTC CASSVATGTIYEQYF
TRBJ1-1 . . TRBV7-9 TGTGCCAGCAGCTTAAGTAGGTGGCCCGGGGGGACTGAAGCTTTCTTT CASSLSRWPGGTEAFF
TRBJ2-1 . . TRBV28 TGTGCCAGCAGCCCCGGGGGGCTCAACAATGAGCAGTTCTTC CASSPGGLNNEQFF
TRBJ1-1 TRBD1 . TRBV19 TGTGCCAGTAGTAACAGGGGAAGGGGCACTGAAGCTTTCTTT CASSNRGRGTEAFF
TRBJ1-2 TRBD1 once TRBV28 TGTGCCAGCAGTTCCGACAGGGGACCTGACTTC CASSSDRGPDF
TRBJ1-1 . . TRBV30 TGTGCCTGGAGTTCATCGGGGTGGAACACTGAAGCTTTCTTT CAWSSSGWNTEAFF
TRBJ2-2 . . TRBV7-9 TGTGCCAGCAGCTCGGACAGGAACACCGGGGAGCTGTTTTTT CASSSDRNTGELFF
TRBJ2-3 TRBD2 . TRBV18 TGTGCCAGCTCACCATTAGCGGGGAAGCTCACAGATACGCAGTATTTT CASSPLAGKLTDTQYF
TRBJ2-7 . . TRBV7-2 TGTGCCAGCAGCTTAGCCCGGTCCTCCTACGAGCAGTACTTC CASSLARSSYEQYF
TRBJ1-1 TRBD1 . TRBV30 TGTGCCTGGAGTGCCGGGACAGGGCGCTCTATGAACACTGAAGCTTTCTTT CAWSAGTGRSMNTEAFF
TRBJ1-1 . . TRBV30 TGTGCCTGGAAGGGGACTGAAGCTTTCTTT CAWKGTEAFF
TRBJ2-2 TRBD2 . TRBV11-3 TGTGCCAGCAGCTTCCAAGCGGGGGGGCTCGCCACCGGGGAGCTGTTTTTT CASSFQAGGLATGELFF
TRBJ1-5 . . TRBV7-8 TGTGCCAGCGGACGGGGGGAGCCCCAGCATTTT CASGRGEPQHF
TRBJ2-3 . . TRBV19 TGTGCCAGTAGCACCACTTTCCGCCGGGTTAGCACAGATACGCAGTATTTT CASSTTFRRVSTDTQYF
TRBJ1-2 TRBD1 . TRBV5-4 TGTGCCAGCAGCCCCGGACAGGACAGCGTCAATGGCTACACCTTC CASSPGQDSVNGYTF
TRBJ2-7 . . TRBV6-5 TGTGCCAGCAGTTACGGCCCCGCATCCCGCTACGAGCAGTACTTC CASSYGPASRYEQYF